Listed below are T cell receptor beta chains from one sample, sequenced in a study of early T cells in non-severe SARS-CoV-2 infection. In TCRdb, the 5' RACE reads were re-called with MiXCR into one record per CDR3 protein. The sample includes around 60,000 distinct CDR3 sequences, around 19% seen only once; the top ten take around 9.8%. The sample in question was whole blood, obtained at baseline. Receptor source: an adult who was a healthcare worker with PCR-confirmed SARS-CoV-2 infection or an uninfected control (not recorded which). Each CDR3 is given with its conserved first and last residue.

v_call	j_call	cdr3_aa
TRBV28	TRBJ1-2	CASSLQGRWYGYTF
TRBV4-3	TRBJ1-1	CASSQDRSEAFF
TRBV2	TRBJ1-1	CASSEVSGATFFF
TRBV2	TRBJ1-4	CAGREGSREKLFF
TRBV12-3/TRBV12-4	TRBJ2-5	CASMRDRVQETQYF
TRBV6-1	TRBJ2-5	CAVKGGGATQYF
TRBV7-9	TRBJ1-1	CASSLSASTEAFF
TRBV7-2	TRBJ2-7	CASSLNPQTYEQYF
TRBV6-1	TRBJ2-7	CASSGGFPYEQYF
TRBV15	TRBJ2-7	CATSRDRGSSSYEQYF
TRBV28	TRBJ1-5	CASSLLLRQGLRSNQPQHF
TRBV12-3/TRBV12-4	TRBJ2-2	CASSQRGTNTGELFF